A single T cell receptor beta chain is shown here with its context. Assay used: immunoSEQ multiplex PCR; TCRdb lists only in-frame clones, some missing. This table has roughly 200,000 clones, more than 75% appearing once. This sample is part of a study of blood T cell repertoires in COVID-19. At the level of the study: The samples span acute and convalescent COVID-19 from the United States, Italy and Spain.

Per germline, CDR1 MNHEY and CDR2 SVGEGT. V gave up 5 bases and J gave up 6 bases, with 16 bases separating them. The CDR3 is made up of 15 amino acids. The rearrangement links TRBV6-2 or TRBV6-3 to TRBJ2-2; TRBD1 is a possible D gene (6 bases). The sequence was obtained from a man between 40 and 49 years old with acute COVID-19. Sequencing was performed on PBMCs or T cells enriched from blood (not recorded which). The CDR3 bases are TGTGCCAGCAGTAACAGGGTAAACCCACCCGGGGAGCTGTTTTTT. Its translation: CASSNRVNPPGELFF.